This record looks at one T cell receptor beta chain sequence and its context. The target antigen is unknown. Per the germline V gene, CDR1 is MGHRA and CDR2 is YSYEKL. V lost 0 bases, J lost 0 bases, and 13 bases lay in between. The CDR3 is made up of 17 amino acids. PCR involved 60 Vbeta and 13 Jbeta primers. Here immunoSEQ multiplex PCR was the method, and the copy in TCRdb shows in-frame clones only, minus some. This sample has 130,000 to 150,000 clones, with roughly 80% found just once. This sample is drawn from a study of cytomegalovirus exposure and HLA in healthy donors. Study results and limitations: Overall, roughly 170 TCR beta chains were annotated as cytomegalovirus-associated.

The sequence derives from a woman in her forties or fifties in good health and CMV-seronegative. The sequenced sample was PBMCs. The chain carries TRBV4-1 and TRBJ2-3; D perhaps matches TRBD1 (5 bases). The CDR3 region is CASSQDQLDSSTDTQYF. In nucleotides, the CDR3 is TGCGCCAGCAGCCAAGATCAACTCGACAGTAGCACAGATACGCAGTATTTT.